This TCR beta chain was recorded in a study of cytomegalovirus exposure and HLA in healthy donors. With respect to this clone: Its antigen remains unknown.

This CDR3 is built from 15 residues. Germline-derived CDR1 and CDR2 are SGHRS and YFSETQ. Trimming removed 4 bases from V and 1 base from J, with 14 bases in between. The study's findings and limits: Association of approximately 18,000 TCR beta sequences with HLA alleles was found at 0.05 false discovery rate in a later analysis. A later analysis linked a missense DCLRE1C variant to TCR beta V- and J-gene trimming. According to reports, the classifier identified cytomegalovirus status with high specificity and sensitivity.

The PCR employed 60 Vbeta primers together with 13 Jbeta primers. Using immunoSEQ multiplex PCR, the repertoire was profiled, and TCRdb retains in-frame clones only, with some absent. The sample consists of under 150,000 clones, around 72% of them appearing once. This clonotype was sampled from a woman aged 45-65 years in good health and CMV-seropositive. This rearrangement joins TRBV5-1 to TRBJ1-2; D uncertain. Material: PBMCs. Written as DNA, the CDR3 is TGCGCCAGCAGCCCGAGAGATGCTGGTAACTATGGCTACACCTTC. Translated, it gives CASSPRDAGNYGYTF.